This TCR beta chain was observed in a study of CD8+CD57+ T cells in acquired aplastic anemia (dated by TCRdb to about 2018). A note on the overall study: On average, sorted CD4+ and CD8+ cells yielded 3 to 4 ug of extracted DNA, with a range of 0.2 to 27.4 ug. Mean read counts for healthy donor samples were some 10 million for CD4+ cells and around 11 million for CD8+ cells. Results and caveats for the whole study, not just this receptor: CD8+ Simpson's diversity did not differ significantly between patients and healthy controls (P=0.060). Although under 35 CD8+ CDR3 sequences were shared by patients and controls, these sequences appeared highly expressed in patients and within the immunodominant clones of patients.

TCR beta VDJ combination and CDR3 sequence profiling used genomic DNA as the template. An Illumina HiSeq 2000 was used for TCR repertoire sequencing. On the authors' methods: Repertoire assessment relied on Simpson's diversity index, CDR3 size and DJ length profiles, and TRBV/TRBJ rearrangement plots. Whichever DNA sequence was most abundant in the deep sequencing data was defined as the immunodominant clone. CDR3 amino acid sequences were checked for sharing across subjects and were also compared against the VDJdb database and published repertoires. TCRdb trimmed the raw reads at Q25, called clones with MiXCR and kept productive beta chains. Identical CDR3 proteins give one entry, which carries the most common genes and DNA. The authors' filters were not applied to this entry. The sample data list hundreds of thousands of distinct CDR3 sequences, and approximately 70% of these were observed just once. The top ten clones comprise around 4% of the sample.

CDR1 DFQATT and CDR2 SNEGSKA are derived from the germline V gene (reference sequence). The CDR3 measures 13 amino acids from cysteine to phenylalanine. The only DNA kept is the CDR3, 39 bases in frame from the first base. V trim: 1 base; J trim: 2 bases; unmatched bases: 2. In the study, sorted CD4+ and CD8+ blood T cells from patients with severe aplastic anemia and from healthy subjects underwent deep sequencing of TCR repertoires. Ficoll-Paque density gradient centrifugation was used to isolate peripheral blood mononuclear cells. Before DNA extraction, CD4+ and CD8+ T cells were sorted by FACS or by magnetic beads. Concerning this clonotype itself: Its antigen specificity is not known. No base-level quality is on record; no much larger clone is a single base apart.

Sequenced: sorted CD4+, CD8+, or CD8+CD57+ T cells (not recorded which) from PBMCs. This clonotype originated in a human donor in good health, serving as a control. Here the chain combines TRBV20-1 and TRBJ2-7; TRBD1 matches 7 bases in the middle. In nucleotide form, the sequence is TGCAGTGCTAGAGGGGACAGCCCCTACGAGCAGTACTTC. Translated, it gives CSARGDSPYEQYF.